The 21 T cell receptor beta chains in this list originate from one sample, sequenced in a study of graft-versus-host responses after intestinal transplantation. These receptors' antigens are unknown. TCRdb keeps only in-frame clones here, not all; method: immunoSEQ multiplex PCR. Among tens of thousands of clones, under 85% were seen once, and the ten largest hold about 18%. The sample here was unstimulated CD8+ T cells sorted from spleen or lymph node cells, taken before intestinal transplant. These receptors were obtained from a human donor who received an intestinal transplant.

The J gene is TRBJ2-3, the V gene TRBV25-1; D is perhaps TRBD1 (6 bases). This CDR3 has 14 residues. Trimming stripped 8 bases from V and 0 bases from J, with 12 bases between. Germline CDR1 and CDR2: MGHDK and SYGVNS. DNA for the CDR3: TGTGCCAGCCGAAAGGGGGTGAGCACAGATACGCAGTATTTT. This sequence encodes CASRKGVSTDTQYF.

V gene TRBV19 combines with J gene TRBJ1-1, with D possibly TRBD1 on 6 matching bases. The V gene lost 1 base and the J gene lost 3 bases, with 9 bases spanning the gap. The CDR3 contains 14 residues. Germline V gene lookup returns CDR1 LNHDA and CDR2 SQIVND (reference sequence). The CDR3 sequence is CASSIGQGHTEAFF. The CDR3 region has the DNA TGTGCCAGTAGTATAGGGCAGGGGCACACTGAAGCTTTCTTT.

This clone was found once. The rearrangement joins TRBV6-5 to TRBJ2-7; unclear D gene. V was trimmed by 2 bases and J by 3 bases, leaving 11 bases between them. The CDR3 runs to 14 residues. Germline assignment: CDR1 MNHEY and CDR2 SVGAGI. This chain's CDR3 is CASSYGLPFYEQYF. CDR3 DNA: TGTGCCAGCAGTTACGGTCTCCCTTTCTACGAGCAGTACTTC.

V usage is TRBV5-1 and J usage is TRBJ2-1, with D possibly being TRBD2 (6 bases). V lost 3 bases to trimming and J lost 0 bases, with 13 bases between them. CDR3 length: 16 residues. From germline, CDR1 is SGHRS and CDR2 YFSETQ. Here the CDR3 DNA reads TGCGCCAGCAGCTGGGGAACTAGCAGCTCCTACAATGAGCAGTTCTTC. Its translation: CASSWGTSSSYNEQFF.

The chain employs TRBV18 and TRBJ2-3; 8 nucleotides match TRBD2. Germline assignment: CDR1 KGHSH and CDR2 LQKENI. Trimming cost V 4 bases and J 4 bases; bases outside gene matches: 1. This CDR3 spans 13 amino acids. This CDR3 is CASSLAGPDTQYF. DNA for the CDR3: TGTGCCAGCTCACTAGCGGGACCAGATACGCAGTATTTT.

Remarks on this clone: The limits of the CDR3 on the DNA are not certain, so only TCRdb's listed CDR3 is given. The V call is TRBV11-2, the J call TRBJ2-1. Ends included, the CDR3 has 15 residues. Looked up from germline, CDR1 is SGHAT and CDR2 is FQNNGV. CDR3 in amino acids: CASSSSIDGPDEQFF.

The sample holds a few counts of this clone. CDR3 protein: CASNQGHGELFF. CDR3 nucleotide sequence: TGTGCCAGCAACCAGGGCCACGGGGAGCTGTTTTTT. The chain couples TRBV19 to TRBJ2-2, with a possible D match to TRBD1 (5 bases). Looked up from germline, CDR1 is LNHDA and CDR2 is SQIVND (reference sequence). Trimming took 9 bases from V and 7 from J, leaving 12 bases between them. There are 12 residues in the CDR3.

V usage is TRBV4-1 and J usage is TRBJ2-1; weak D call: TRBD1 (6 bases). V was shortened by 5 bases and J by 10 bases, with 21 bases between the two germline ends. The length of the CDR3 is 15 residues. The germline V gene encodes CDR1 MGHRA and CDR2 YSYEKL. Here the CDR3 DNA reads TGCGCCAGCAGCGAAAGGGGTTTGCAAAGGGGGGAGCAGTTCTTC. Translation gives CASSERGLQRGEQFF.

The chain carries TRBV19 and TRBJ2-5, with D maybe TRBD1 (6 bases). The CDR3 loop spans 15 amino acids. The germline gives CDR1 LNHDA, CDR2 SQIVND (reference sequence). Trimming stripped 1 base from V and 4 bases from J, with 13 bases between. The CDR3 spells CASSIGGGKGETQYF. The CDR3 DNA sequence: TGTGCCAGTAGTATAGGAGGGGGAAAAGGAGAGACCCAGTACTTC. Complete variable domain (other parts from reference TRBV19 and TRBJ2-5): DGGITQSPKYLFRKEGQNVTLSCEQNLNHDAMYWYRQDPGQGLRLIYYSQIVNDFQKGDIAEGYSVSREKKESFPLTVTSAQKNPTAFYLCASSIGGGKGETQYFGPGTRLLVL.

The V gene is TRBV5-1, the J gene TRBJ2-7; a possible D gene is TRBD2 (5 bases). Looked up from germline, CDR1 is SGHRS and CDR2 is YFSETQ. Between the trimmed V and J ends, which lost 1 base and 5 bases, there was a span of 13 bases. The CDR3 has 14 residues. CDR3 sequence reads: CASSLILWGDEQYF. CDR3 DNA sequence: TGCGCCAGCAGCTTGATCTTGTGGGGAGACGAGCAGTACTTC.

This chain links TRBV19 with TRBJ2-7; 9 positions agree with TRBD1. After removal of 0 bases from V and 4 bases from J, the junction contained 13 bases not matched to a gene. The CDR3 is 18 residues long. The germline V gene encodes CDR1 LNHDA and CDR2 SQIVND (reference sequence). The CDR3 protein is CASSIDAPGQGGSYEQYF. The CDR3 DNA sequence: TGTGCCAGTAGTATAGATGCGCCGGGACAGGGAGGTTCGTACGAGCAGTACTTC. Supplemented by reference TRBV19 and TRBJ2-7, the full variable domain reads DGGITQSPKYLFRKEGQNVTLSCEQNLNHDAMYWYRQDPGQGLRLIYYSQIVNDFQKGDIAEGYSVSREKKESFPLTVTSAQKNPTAFYLCASSIDAPGQGGSYEQYFGPGTRLTVT.

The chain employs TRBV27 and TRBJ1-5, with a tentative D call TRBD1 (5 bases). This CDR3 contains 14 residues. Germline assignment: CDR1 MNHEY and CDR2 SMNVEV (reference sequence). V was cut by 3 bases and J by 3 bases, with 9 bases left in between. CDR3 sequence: CASSFQGVNQPQHF. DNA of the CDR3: TGTGCCAGCAGTTTCCAGGGAGTCAATCAGCCCCAGCATTTT.

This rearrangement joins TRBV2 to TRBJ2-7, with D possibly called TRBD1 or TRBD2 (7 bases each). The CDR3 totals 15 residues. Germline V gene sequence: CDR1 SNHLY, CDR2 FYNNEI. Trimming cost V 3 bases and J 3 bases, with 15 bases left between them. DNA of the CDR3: TGTGCCAGCAGTGACGGGGAGGGGGCTAGCTACGAGCAGTACTTC. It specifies CASSDGEGASYEQYF.

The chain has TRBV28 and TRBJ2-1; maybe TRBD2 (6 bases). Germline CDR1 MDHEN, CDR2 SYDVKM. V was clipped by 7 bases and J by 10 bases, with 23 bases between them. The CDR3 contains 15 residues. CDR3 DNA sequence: TGTGCCAGCACCTTAGGAGGGGCTATCAGCGGCGAGCAGTTCTTC. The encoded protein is CASTLGGAISGEQFF.

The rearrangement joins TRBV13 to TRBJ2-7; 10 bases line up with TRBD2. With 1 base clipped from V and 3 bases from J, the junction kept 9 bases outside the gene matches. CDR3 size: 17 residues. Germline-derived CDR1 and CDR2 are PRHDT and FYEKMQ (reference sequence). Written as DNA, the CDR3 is TGTGCCAGCAGCTTAGCCCTTCTCAGCGGGAGGGGCTACGAGCAGTACTTC. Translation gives CASSLALLSGRGYEQYF.

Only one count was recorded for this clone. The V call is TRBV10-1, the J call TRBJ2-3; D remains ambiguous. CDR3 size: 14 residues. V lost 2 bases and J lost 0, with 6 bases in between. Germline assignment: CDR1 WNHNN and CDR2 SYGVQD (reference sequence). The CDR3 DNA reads TGCGCCAGCAGTGAGAGCGTGAGCACAGATACGCAGTATTTT. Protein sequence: CASSESVSTDTQYF.

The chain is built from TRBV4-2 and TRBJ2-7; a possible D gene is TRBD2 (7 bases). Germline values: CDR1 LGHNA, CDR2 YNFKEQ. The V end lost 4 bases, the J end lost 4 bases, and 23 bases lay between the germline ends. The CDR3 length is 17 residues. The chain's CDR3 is CASSRIQSPGRGYEQYF. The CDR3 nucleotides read TGTGCCAGCAGCCGAATTCAGTCCCCAGGGAGGGGGTACGAGCAGTACTTC.

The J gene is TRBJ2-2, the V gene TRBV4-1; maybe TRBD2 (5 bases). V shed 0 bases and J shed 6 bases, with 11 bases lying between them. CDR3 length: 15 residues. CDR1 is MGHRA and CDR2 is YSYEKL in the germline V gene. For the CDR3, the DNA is TGCGCCAGCAGCCAAGATCTCGGGAAGGCCGGGGAGCTGTTTTTT. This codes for CASSQDLGKAGELFF.

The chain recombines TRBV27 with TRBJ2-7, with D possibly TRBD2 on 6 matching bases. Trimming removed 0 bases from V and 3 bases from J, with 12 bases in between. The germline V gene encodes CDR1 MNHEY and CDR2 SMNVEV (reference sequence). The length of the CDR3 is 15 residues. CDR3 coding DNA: TGTGCCAGCAGTTTATCTGGGTTCGGGGGCTACGAGCAGTACTTC. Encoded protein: CASSLSGFGGYEQYF.

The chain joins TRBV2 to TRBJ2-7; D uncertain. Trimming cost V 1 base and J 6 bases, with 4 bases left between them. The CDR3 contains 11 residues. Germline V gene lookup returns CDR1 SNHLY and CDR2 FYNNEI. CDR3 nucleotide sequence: TGTGCCAGCAGTGAAGGGGGCGAGCAGTACTTC. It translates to CASSEGGEQYF.

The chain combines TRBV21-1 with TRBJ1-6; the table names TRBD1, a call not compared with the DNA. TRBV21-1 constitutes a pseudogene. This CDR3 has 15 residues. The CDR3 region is CASSNDRGVSSPLHF. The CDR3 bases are TGTGCCAGCAGCAACGACAGGGGAGTGTCTTCACCCCTCCACTTT.